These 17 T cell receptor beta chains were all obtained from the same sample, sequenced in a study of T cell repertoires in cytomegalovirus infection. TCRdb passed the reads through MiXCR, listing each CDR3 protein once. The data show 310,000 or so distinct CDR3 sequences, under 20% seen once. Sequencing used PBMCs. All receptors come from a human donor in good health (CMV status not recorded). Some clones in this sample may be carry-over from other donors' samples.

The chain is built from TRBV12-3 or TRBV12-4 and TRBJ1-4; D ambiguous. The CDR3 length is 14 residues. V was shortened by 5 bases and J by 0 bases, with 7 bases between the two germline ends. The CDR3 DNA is TGTGCCAGCAGTACGAGTGCAACTAATGAAAAACTGTTTTTT. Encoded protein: CASSTSATNEKLFF.

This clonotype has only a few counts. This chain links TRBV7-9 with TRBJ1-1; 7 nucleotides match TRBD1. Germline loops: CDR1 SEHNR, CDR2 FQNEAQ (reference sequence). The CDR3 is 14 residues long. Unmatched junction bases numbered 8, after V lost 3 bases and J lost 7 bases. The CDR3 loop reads CASSFRTGTLEAFF. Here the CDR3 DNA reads TGTGCCAGCAGCTTCCGGACAGGAACCCTTGAAGCTTTCTTT.

The CDR3, as DNA: TGTGCCAGCAGTCGGGACAGCCCTTATGGCTACACCTTC. Protein sequence: CASSRDSPYGYTF. The rearrangement uses TRBV25-1 and TRBJ1-2, with TRBD1 matching 7 bases. The V and J ends lost 5 bases and 5 bases, in that order; junction bases with no gene match: 5. Germline-derived CDR1 and CDR2 are MGHDK and SYGVNS. This CDR3 has 13 amino acids.

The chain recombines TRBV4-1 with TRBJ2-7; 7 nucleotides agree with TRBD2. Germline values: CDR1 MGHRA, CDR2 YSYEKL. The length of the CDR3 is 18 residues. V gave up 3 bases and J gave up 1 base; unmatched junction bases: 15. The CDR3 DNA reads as TGCGCCAGCAGCCATGGGCCCCTAGGGAGGGGCCGATCCTACGAGCAGTACTTC. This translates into CASSHGPLGRGRSYEQYF.

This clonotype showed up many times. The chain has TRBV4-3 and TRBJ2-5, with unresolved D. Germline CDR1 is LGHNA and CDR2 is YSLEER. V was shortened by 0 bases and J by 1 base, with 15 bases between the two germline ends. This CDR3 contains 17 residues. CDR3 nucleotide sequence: TGCGCCAGCAGCCAAGATCTACGAGGAATACCCCAAGAGACCCAGTACTTC. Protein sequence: CASSQDLRGIPQETQYF.

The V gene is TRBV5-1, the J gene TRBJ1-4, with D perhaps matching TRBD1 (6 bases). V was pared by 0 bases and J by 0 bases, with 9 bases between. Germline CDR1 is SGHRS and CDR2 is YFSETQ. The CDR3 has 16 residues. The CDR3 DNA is TGCGCCAGCAGCTTGGGGGACATTCCAACTAATGAAAAACTGTTTTTT. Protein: CASSLGDIPTNEKLFF.

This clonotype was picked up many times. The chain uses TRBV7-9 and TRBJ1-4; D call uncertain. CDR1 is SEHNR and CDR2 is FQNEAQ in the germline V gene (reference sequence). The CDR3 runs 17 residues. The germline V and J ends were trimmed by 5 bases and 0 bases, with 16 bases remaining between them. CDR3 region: CASSPSPDGATNEKLFF. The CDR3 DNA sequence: TGTGCCAGCAGCCCGAGCCCGGACGGTGCAACTAATGAAAAACTGTTTTTT. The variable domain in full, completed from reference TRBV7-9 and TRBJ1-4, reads DTGVSQNPRHKITKRGQNVTFRCDPISEHNRLYWYRQTLGQGPEFLTYFQNEAQLEKSRLLSDRFSAERPKGSFSTLEIQRTEQGDSAMYLCASSPSPDGATNEKLFFGSGTQLSVL.

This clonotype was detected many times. The CDR3, as DNA: TGTGCCAGCAGCTTGGCGGTCCAGACAGATACGCAGTATTTT. It yields the protein CASSLAVQTDTQYF. The chain couples TRBV7-2 to TRBJ2-3; D remains ambiguous. The ends were cut back, 3 bases at V and 3 bases at J, with 10 bases in the middle. The CDR3 length is 14 residues. Germline V CDR1 and CDR2: SGHTA, FQGNSA.

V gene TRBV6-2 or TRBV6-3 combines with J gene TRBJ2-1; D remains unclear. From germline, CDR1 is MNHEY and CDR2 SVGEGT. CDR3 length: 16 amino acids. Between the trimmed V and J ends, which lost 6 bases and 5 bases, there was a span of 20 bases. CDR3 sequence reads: CASSLAYIPPNNEQFF. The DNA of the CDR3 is TGTGCCAGCAGCCTTGCTTATATCCCCCCGAACAATGAGCAGTTCTTC.

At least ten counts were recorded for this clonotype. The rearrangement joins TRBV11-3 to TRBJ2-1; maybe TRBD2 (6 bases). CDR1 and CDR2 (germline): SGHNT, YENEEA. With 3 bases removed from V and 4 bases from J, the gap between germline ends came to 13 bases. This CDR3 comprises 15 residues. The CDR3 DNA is TGTGCCAGCAGCTTGGGGGTAGCGGCGTACAATGAGCAGTTCTTC. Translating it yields CASSLGVAAYNEQFF.

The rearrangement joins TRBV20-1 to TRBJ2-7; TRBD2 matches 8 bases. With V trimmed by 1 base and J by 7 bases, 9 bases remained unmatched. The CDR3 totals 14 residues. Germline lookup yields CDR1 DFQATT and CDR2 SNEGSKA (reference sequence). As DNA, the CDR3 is TGCAGTGCTAGAGTTACGGGGGGGCCGGGGGAGCAGTACTTC. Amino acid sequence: CSARVTGGPGEQYF.

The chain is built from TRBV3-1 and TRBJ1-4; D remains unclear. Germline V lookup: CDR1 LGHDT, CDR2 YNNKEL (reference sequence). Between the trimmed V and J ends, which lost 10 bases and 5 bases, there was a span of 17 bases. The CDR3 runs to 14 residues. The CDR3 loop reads CATGSAGVNEKLFF. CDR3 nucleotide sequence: TGTGCCACCGGGTCGGCAGGAGTAAATGAAAAACTGTTTTTT.

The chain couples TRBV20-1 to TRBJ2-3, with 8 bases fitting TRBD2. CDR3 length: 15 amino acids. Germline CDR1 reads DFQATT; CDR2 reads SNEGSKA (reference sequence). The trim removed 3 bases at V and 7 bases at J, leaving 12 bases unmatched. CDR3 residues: CSARELAADLNTQYF. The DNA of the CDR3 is TGCAGTGCTAGGGAACTAGCGGCTGACCTAAATACGCAGTATTTT.

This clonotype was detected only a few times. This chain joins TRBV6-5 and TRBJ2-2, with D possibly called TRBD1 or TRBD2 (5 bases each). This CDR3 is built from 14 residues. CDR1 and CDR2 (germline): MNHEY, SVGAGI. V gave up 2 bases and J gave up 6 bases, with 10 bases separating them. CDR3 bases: TGTGCCAGCAGTTACACCCGAGGGGCCGGGGAGCTGTTTTTT. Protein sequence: CASSYTRGAGELFF.

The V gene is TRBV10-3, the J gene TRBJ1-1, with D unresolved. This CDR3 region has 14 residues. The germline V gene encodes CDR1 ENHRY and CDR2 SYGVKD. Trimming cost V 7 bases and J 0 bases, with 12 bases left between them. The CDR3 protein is CAITENGVNTEAFF. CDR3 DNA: TGTGCCATCACCGAGAACGGGGTGAACACTGAAGCTTTCTTT.

CDR3 sequence (DNA): TGTGCCAGCAGCCAGTCAGGGGGCCTCTATCAGCCCCAGCATTTT. Residues: CASSQSGGLYQPQHF. The chain links TRBV7-8 to TRBJ1-5, with TRBD1 identical over 8 bases. Germline V gene sequence: CDR1 SGHVS, CDR2 FQNEAQ. The CDR3 is 15 amino acids. J gave up 5 bases and V 5 bases, and 8 bases lay outside the gene matches.

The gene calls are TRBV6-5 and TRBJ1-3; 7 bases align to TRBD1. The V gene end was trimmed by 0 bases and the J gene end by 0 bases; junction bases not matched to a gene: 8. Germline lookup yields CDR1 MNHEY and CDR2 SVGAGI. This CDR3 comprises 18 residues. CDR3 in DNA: TGTGCCAGCAGTTACTCACCGCAGGGGGTAATCTCTGGAAACACCATATATTTT. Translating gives CASSYSPQGVISGNTIYF.